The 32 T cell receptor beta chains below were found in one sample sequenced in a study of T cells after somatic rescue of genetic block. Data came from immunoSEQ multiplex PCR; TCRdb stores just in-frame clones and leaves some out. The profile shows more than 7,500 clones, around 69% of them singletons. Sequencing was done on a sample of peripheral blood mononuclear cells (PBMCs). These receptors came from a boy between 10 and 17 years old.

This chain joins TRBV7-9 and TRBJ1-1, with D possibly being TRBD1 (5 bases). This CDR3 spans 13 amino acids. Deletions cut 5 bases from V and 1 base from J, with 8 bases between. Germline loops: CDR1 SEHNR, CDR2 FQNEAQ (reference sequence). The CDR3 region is CASSLTGNTEAFF. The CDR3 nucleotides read TGTGCCAGCAGCCTTACAGGGAACACTGAAGCTTTCTTT.

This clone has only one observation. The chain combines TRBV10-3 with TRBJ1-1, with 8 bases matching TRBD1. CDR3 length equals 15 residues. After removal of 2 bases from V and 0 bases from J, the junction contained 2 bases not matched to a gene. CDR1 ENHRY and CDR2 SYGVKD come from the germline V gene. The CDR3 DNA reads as TGTGCCATCAGTGAGCGGGACAGGATGAACACTGAAGCTTTCTTT. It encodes CAISERDRMNTEAFF.

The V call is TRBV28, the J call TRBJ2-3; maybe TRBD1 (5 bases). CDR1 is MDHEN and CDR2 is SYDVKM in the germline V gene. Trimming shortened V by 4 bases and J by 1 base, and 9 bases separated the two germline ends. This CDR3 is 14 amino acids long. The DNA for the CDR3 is TGTGCCAGCAGTTGGCCGACAGGCACAGATACGCAGTATTTT. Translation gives CASSWPTGTDTQYF.

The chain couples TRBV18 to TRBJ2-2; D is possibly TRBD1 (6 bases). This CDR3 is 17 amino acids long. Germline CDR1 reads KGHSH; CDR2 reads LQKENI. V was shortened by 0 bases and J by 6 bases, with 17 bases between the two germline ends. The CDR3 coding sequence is TGTGCCAGCTCACCACCTCTTATACAGGGAATCCCCGGGGAGCTGTTTTTT. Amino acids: CASSPPLIQGIPGELFF. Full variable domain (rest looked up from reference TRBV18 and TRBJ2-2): NAGVMQNPRHLVRRRGQEARLRCSPMKGHSHVYWYRQLPEEGLKFMVYLQKENIIDESGMPKERFSAEFPKEGPSILRIQQVVRGDSAAYFCASSPPLIQGIPGELFFGEGSRLTVL.

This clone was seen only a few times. CDR3 in amino acids: CASSIQGDRRETQYF. The CDR3 nucleotides read TGTGCCAGTAGTATTCAAGGGGACAGGAGGGAGACCCAGTACTTC. This chain connects TRBV19 to TRBJ2-5; 8 positions agree with TRBD1. Per the germline V gene, CDR1 is LNHDA and CDR2 is SQIVND (reference sequence). The ends lost 3 bases at V and 5 bases at J; junction bases unmatched: 8. CDR3 length equals 15 residues.

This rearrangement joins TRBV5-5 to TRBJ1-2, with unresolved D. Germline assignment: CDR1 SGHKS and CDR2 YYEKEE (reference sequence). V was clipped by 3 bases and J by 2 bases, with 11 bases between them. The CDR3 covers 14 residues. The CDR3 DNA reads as TGTGCCAGCAGCTCGATTTCCTTGAACTATGGCTACACCTTC. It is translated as CASSSISLNYGYTF.

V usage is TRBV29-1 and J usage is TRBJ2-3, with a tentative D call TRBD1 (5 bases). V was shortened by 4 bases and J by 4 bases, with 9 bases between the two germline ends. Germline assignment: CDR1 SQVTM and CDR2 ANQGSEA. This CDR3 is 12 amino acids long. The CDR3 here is CSVGWGPDTQYF. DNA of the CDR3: TGCAGCGTTGGGTGGGGCCCAGATACGCAGTATTTT.

The CDR3 spells CASSFNGRAGYNEQFF. The CDR3 DNA is TGTGCCAGCAGTTTCAACGGGAGGGCCGGTTACAATGAGCAGTTCTTC. This rearrangement joins TRBV27 to TRBJ2-1, with 8 bases fitting TRBD2. The V segment lost 3 bases and the J segment 4 bases; nucleotides outside the gene matches: 8. Germline lookup yields CDR1 MNHEY and CDR2 SMNVEV (reference sequence). The CDR3 consists of 16 residues.

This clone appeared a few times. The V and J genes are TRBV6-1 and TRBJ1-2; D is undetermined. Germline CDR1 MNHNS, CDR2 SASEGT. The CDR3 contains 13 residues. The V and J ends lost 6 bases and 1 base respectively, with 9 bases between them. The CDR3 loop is CASRLTVNYGYTF. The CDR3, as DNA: TGTGCCAGCAGATTGACCGTTAACTATGGCTACACCTTC.

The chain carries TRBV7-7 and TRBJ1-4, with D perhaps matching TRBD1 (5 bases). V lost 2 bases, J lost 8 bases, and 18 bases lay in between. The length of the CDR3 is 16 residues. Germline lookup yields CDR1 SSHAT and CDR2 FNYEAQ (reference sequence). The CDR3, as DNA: TGTGCCAGCAGCTTACCGCAAGGGAAGACAGAAGAAAAACTGTTTTTT. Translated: CASSLPQGKTEEKLFF.

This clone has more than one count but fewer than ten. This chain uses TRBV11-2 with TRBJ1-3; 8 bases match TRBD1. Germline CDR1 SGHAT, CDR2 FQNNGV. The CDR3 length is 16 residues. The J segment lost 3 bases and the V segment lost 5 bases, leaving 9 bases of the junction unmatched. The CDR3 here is CASSIRTGRIGNTIYF. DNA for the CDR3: TGTGCCAGCAGCATAAGGACAGGGAGGATTGGAAACACCATATATTTT. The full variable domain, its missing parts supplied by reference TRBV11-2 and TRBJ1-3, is EAGVAQSPRYKIIEKRQSVAFWCNPISGHATLYWYQQILGQGPKLLIQFQNNGVVDDSQLPKDRFSAERLKGVDSTLKIQPAKLEDSAVYLCASSIRTGRIGNTIYFGEGSWLTVV.

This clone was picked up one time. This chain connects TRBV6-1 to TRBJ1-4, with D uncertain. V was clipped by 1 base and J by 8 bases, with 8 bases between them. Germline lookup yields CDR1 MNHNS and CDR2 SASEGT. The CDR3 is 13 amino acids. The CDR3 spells CASSEEGSEKLFF. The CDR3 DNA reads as TGTGCCAGCAGTGAAGAGGGTTCGGAAAAACTGTTTTTT.

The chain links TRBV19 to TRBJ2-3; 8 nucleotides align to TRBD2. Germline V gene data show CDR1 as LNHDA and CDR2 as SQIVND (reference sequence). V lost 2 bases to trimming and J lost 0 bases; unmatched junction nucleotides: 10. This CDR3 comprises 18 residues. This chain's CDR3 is CASSIRSGGLPSTDTQYF. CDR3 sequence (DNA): TGTGCCAGTAGTATAAGAAGCGGGGGATTACCTAGCACAGATACGCAGTATTTT.

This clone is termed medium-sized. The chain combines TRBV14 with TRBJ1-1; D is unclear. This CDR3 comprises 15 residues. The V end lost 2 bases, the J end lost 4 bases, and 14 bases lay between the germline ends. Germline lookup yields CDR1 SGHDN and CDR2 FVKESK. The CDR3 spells CASSQFPGGFTEAFF. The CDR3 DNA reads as TGTGCCAGCAGCCAATTTCCCGGAGGGTTCACTGAAGCTTTCTTT.

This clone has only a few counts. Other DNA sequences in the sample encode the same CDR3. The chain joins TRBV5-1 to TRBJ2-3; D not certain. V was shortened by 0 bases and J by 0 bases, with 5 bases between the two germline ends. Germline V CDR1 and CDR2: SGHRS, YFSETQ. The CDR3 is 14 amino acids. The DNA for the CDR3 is TGCGCCAGCAGCTTGGGGCAAAGCACAGATACGCAGTATTTT. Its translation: CASSLGQSTDTQYF.

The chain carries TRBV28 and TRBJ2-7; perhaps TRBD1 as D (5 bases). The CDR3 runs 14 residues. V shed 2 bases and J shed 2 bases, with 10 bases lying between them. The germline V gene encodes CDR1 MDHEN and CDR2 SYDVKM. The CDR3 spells CASSLMGPTYEQYF. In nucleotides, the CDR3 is TGTGCCAGCAGTTTAATGGGGCCTACCTACGAGCAGTACTTC.

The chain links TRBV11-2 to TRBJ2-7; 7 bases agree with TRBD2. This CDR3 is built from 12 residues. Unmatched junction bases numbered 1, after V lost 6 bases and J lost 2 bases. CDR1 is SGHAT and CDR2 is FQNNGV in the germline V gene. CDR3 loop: CASSRGAYEQYF. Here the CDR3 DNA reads TGTGCCAGCAGTCGGGGGGCCTACGAGCAGTACTTC.

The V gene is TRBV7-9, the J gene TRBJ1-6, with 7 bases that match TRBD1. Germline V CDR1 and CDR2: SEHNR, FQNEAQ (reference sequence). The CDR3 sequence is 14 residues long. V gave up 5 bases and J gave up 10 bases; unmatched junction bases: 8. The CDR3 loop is CASSAWDSNSPLHF. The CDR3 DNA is TGTGCCAGCAGCGCTTGGGACAGTAACTCACCCCTCCACTTT.

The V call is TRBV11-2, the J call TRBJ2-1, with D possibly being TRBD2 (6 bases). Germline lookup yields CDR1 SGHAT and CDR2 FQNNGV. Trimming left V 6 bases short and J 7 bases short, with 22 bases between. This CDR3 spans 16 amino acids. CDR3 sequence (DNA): TGTGCCAGCAGTCAAGGGGCGGGGCTCGGGTGGAATGAGCAGTTCTTC. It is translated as CASSQGAGLGWNEQFF. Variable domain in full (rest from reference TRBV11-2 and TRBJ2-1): EAGVAQSPRYKIIEKRQSVAFWCNPISGHATLYWYQQILGQGPKLLIQFQNNGVVDDSQLPKDRFSAERLKGVDSTLKIQPAKLEDSAVYLCASSQGAGLGWNEQFFGPGTRLTVL.

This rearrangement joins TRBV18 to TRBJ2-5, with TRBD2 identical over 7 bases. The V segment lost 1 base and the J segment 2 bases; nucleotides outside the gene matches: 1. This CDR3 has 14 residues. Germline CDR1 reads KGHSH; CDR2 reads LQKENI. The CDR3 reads CASSPLGGQETQYF. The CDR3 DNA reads TGTGCCAGCTCACCACTGGGGGGGCAAGAGACCCAGTACTTC. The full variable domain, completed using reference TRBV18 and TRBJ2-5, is NAGVMQNPRHLVRRRGQEARLRCSPMKGHSHVYWYRQLPEEGLKFMVYLQKENIIDESGMPKERFSAEFPKEGPSILRIQQVVRGDSAAYFCASSPLGGQETQYFGPGTRLLVL.

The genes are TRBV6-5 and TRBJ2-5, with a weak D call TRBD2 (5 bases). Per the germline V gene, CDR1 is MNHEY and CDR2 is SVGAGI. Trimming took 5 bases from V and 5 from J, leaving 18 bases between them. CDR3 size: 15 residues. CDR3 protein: CASSPRGITLETQYF. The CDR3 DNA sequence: TGTGCCAGCAGTCCTCGGGGTATCACCCTGGAGACCCAGTACTTC.

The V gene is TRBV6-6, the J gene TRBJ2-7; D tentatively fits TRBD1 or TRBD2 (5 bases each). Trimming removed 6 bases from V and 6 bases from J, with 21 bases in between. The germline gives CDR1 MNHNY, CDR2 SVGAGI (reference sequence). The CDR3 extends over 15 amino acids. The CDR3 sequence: CASSGTPGTPVEQYF. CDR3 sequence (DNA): TGTGCCAGCAGCGGAACCCCTGGGACCCCCGTCGAGCAGTACTTC.

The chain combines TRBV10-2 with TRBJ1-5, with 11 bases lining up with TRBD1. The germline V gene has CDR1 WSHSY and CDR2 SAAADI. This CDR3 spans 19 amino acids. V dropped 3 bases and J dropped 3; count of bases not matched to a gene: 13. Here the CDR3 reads CASSDPSGTGGRVNQPQHF. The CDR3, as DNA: TGCGCCAGCAGTGACCCCTCCGGGACAGGGGGGAGGGTCAATCAGCCCCAGCATTTT.

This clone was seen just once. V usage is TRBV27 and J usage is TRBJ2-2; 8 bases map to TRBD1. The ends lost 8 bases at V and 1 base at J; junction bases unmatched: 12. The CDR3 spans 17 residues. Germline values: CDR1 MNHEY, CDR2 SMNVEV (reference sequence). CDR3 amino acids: CASGFLQGEKNTGELFF. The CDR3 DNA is TGTGCCAGCGGCTTCTTACAGGGGGAAAAGAACACCGGGGAGCTGTTTTTT.

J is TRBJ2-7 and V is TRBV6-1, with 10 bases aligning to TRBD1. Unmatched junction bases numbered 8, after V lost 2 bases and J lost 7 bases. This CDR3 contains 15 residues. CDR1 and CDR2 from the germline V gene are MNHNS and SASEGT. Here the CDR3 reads CASSEFWTGGKEQYF. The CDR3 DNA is TGTGCCAGCAGTGAATTCTGGACAGGGGGGAAGGAGCAGTACTTC.

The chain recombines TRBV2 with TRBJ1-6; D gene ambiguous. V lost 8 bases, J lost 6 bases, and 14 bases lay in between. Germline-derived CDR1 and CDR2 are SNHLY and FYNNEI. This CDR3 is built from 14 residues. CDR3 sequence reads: CASDDPMFNSPLHF. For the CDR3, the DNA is TGTGCCAGCGACGACCCTATGTTTAATTCACCCCTCCACTTT.

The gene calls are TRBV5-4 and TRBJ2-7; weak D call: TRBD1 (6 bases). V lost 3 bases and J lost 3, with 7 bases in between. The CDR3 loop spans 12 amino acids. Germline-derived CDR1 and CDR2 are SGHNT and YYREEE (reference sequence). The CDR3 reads CASSSQGYEQYF. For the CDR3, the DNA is TGTGCCAGCAGCTCACAGGGCTACGAGCAGTACTTC.

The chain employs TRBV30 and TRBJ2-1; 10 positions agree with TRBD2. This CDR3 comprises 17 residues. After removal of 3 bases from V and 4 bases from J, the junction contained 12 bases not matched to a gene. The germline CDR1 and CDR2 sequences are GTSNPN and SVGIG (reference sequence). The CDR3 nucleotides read TGTGCCTGGAGGGGGACTAGCGATCGGTCGCCATACAATGAGCAGTTCTTC. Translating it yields CAWRGTSDRSPYNEQFF.

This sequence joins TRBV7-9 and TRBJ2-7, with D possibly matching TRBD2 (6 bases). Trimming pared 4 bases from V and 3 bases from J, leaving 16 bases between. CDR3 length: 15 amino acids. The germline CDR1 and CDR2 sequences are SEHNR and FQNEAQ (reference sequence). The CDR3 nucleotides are TGTGCCAGCAGCTCTCCCGGGACTGTAAGCTACGAGCAGTACTTC. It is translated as CASSSPGTVSYEQYF.

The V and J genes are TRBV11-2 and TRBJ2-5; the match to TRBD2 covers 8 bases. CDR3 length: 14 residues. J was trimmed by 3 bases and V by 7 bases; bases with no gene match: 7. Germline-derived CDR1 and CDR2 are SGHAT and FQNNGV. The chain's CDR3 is CASNPGTRKETQYF. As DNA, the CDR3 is TGTGCCAGCAACCCCGGGACTAGGAAAGAGACCCAGTACTTC.

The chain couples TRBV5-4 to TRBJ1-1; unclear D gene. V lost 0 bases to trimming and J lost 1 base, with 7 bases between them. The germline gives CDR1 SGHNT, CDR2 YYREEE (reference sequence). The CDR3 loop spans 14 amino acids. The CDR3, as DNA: TGTGCCAGCAGCTTGGCCCAAGGGAACACTGAAGCTTTCTTT. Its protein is CASSLAQGNTEAFF.

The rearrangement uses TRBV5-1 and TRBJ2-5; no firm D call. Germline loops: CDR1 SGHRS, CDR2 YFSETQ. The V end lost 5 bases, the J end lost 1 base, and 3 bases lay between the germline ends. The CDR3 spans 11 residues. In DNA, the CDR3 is TGCGCCAGCAGGGTCCAAGAGACCCAGTACTTC. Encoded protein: CASRVQETQYF.